The subject of this entry is one TCR beta chain. The antigen is undetermined. This record comes from a study of cytomegalovirus exposure and HLA in healthy donors. Findings and limits, study-wide: The classifier reportedly diagnosed cytomegalovirus status with high specificity and sensitivity. V- and J-gene trimming in TCR beta was tied to a missense DCLRE1C variant by an analysis performed later.

The germline V and J ends were trimmed by 4 bases and 8 bases, with 15 bases remaining between them. The V gene's germline CDR1 is SGHAT and CDR2 FQNNGV. The CDR3 consists of 15 residues. PCR involved 60 Vbeta and 13 Jbeta primers. Only in-frame clones appear in the TCRdb table, and some are missing; sequencing was by immunoSEQ multiplex PCR. Here the sample spans over 85,000 clones, just over 75% being singletons. The chain couples TRBV11-2 to TRBJ1-6, with D maybe TRBD1 (6 bases). The TCR comes from a young man in good health and CMV-seronegative. The sequencing input was PBMCs. Here the CDR3 reads CASSSKNHRDSPLHF. CDR3 in DNA: TGTGCCAGCAGCTCAAAGAACCACAGGGATTCACCCCTCCACTTT.